This T cell receptor (beta chain) derives from a study of cytomegalovirus exposure and HLA in healthy donors. The CDR3 covers 16 residues. CDR1 and CDR2 from the germline V gene are SGHRS and YFSETQ. After removal of 0 bases from V and 1 base from J, the junction contained 5 bases not matched to a gene. PCR was performed using 60 Vbeta and 13 Jbeta primers. The protocol was immunoSEQ multiplex PCR, while the TCRdb copy is restricted to in-frame clones and leaves out a portion. The table records over 75,000 clones, 70% to 90% of them present only once. The V and J genes are TRBV5-1 and TRBJ2-7, with TRBD1 matching 9 bases. This sequence was found in a woman between 18 and 29 years old in good health and CMV-seropositive. The sequencing sample was made of PBMCs. The CDR3 is CASSLGLGTGSYEQYF. DNA for the CDR3: TGCGCCAGCAGCTTGGGGTTGGGGACAGGGTCCTACGAGCAGTACTTC.